This T cell receptor beta chain was sequenced during a study of cytomegalovirus exposure and HLA in healthy donors (dated by TCRdb to about 2017). Regarding the study in general: According to an earlier analysis of 587 of the donors, about 170 million T cells yielded 117 million unique TCR beta sequences and about 300 Gb of sequence data. Around 320 gigabases of sequencing data and 78 million or so unique TCR sequences were included in an early release covering 500 to 750 HLA-typed donors. Of the 300 to 500 genotyped donors, roughly 76% were placed in the genetic ancestry cluster associated with self-reported Caucasian donors. The study was designed to test whether signatures of past pathogen exposure could be identified by cataloging public T cell receptors. The study used immunosequencing to profile the T cell repertoires of approximately 690 subjects and linked those repertoires to cytomegalovirus serostatus. In addition to the first cohort of 666 subjects, a separate validation cohort of approximately 110 different subjects was used. The study combined high-throughput TCR immunosequencing, statistical association of individual TCRs with disease status, and machine learning to predict cytomegalovirus infection status. In a later analysis, previously published TCR beta repertoires from 550 to 700 donors were re-analyzed and high-resolution HLA genotyping was added so that TCR occurrence patterns could be studied. Rather than using new phenotypic data, the later analysis identified candidate immune exposures from TCR beta sequences and from how often those sequences occurred across donors. To decide whether each TCR beta V gene segment behaved as functional or pseudogenic, an earlier analysis of fewer than 750 of the donors relied on high-throughput TCR beta sequencing. Donor age, sex, ethnicity and CMV serostatus were compiled together with the repertoire data. A later genetic analysis used genome-wide SNP genotypes for 398 of the 666 donors, treating that subset as a discovery cohort. All discovery cohort repertoires had been generated on a single sequencing platform. Class I and class II HLA loci were covered by the typing at four-digit resolution. The number of donors typed differed by locus, with about 629-630 for A, B, C, DRB1 and DQB1, roughly 520 for DQA1, 600 to 610 for DPA1, and around 460 for DPB1. Because of strong linkage in the cohort, five DR-DQ haplotypes were treated as single units for association and clustering. Among around 400 genotyped donors of the cohort, an average of roughly 230,000 unique TCR beta nucleotide sequences was sequenced per donor, of which about 19% were non-productive. Beyond this particular receptor, the publication reports: In a later analysis, TCR association rates were found to vary across HLA loci, with the most associated TCRs seen for DRB1 alleles and the fewest for HLA-C alleles. For the cohort, immune exposure information was limited to CMV serostatus. Broadly in line with IMGT annotations, most TCR beta V segments showed up in productive rearrangements about 90% or about 30% of the time in an earlier analysis of approximately 600 of the donors. The classifier was reported to diagnose cytomegalovirus status with high specificity and sensitivity in both the original and validation cohorts. Strong co-occurrence of HLA alleles, especially DR and DQ, made assigning TCR associations to individual alleles difficult. Roughly uniform sequencing depth across donors was assumed in presence/absence analyses, although this assumption may not hold. At a false discovery rate of 0.05, a later analysis linked under 20,000 TCR beta sequences to specific HLA alleles. The 87-base-pair reads could not distinguish some IMGT-functional V segments, including TRBV6-2 and TRBV6-3, so those segments were excluded. Because HLA typing was unavailable for some donors at each locus, only the typed subset was used in association tests. Three of the identified cytomegalovirus-associated TCR beta chains were confirmed in vitro to be specific for cytomegalovirus antigens. The sequencing pipeline was judged likely to have produced a cluster of highly shared sequence variants as a technical artifact. In a later analysis, most CMV-associated TCR beta chains were found to appear HLA-restricted, with HLA associations seemingly driven largely by CMV exposure. A later analysis found that HLA-associated TCR beta chains were more clonally expanded and had lower generation probabilities than equally common non-associated chains. The authors suggested that the approach could potentially be generalized to other disease states and immunological phenotypes. Linkage disequilibrium might explain the correlated functional status among segregating V segments, but an unknown experimental factor could not be ruled out. A further reported finding was that TCR beta sequences accurately predicted the HLA-A and HLA-B alleles for most subjects in the first cohort. A later analysis reported that several top co-occurrence clusters appeared linked to parvovirus B19, influenza, CMV and Epstein-Barr virus. About 17 rarely observed V segments, including chromosome 9 orphons, were excluded from the earlier analysis of approximately 500 of the donors because counts were too low. Only TCR beta chains were sequenced in this cohort, and the absence of alpha or paired-chain data limited detectable features. The study gave a list of 150 to 200 TCR beta chains associated with cytomegalovirus. In a later genetic analysis, fewer N-insertions in productive TCRs were reported among donors in an Asian-associated ancestry cluster than the roughly 700-donor mean. V-gene and J-gene trimming of TCR beta chains was associated with a missense DCLRE1C variant in a later genetic analysis, and the association was replicated in an independent cohort. Most TCR sequences were seen in very few donors, while some public TCRs were found in many individuals.

Of note for this clone: Its cognate antigen has yet to be identified.

The library was obtained by the immunoSEQ multiplex PCR assay. A mixture of 60 forward primers for TCR Vbeta segments and 13 reverse primers for TCR Jbeta segments was used in the multiplex PCR. Amplification of the CDR3 region of rearranged TCR beta genes was performed with a multiplex PCR assay on genomic DNA. The Illumina HiSeq System was used to sequence the amplified TCR beta libraries as 87-base-pair reads. In the original analysis: In a later analysis, 80 million or so unique TCR beta chains were counted across the 690 or so repertoires, and approximately 11 million of these chains were shared by at least two donors. To remove PCR and sequencing errors, raw reads were error-corrected and collapsed into unique sequences using a nearest-neighbor algorithm that merged closely related sequences. CDR3 sequences were aligned to IMGT reference sequences to assign V, D and J gene segments. For a sequence to be retained, a match of at least six nucleotides to both a V gene segment and a J gene segment was required. A rearrangement counted as productive if the CDR3 had no stop codons and remained in frame with V and J, and every other rearrangement counted as non-productive. CDR3 was defined according to IMGT convention as the region running from the second conserved V-encoded cysteine to the conserved J-encoded phenylalanine. The earlier analysis of about 570 of the donors excluded any sequence lacking an unambiguous match to a single V gene segment. In an earlier analysis of approximately 550 of the donors, V segments were called functional above 56.7% productive rearrangements and were called segregating when the between-donor standard deviation exceeded 5%. A statistical classification framework was built for diagnosing cytomegalovirus status from the catalog of TCR beta chain sequences. A later analysis assigned V and J genes by comparing TCR nucleotide sequences with IMGT/GENE-DB human TR gene sequences. In a later analysis, CDR3 sequences and most-parsimonious VDJ recombination scenarios were assigned using the TCRdist pipeline. In a later analysis, each TCR beta chain was defined by its CDR3 amino acid sequence together with its V-gene family, and reads lacking a unique V-gene family were excluded. A later analysis removed several hundred highly shared, low-generation-probability nucleotide sequences to deal with suspected cross-contamination and a sequencing artifact. In a later analysis, a clonal expansion index was calculated for each public chain from normalized within-repertoire ranks of inferred template counts. In a later analysis, generation probabilities were computed using a VDJ recombination model fitted to out-of-frame rearrangements, and the results were checked against IGoR. In a later analysis, TCR-TCR, TCR-HLA and TCR-CMV co-occurrence was scored with hypergeometric tests, and a repertoire-size bias correction was applied to TCR pairs. False discovery rates were estimated in a later analysis by permuting HLA or CMV assignments 20 times. A later analysis grouped co-occurring TCRs with DBSCAN, adding TCRdist sequence similarity when clustering within HLA-allele-positive subsets. For co-occurrence clustering, repertoires with fewer than 30,000 or more than 120,000 public chains were excluded, along with 4 to 6 repertoires with anomalous nucleotide sharing. Not all clones reach the TCRdb copy of this immuneACCESS table, which keeps in-frame sequences only. Checked studies attribute under half of the gap to unresolved V genes and leave the rest unexplained. The D gene and trimming were derived from the DNA, and the V and J assignments and clone size from that table. The sample table on file contains 100,000 to 150,000 clones. Approximately 3.9% of the sample is held by the ten biggest clonotypes.

The cohort comprised hundreds of healthy bone marrow donors. At the time of sampling, all cohort members were nominally healthy, though unrecorded immune exposures were likely present. The donor tested CMV seronegative and was one of the 352 seronegative cohort members. Each donor provided a peripheral blood sample, and peripheral blood mononuclear cells were used for TCR beta sequencing. Genomic DNA was extracted from the blood cell samples with the Qiagen DNeasy Blood Extraction Kit. Germline trimming amounts to 5 bases on V and 2 bases on J, with 12 as the count of junction bases outside the gene matches. Sequences SGHVS (CDR1) and FQNEAQ (CDR2) are obtained from the germline V gene. Including cysteine and phenylalanine, the CDR3 has 18 amino acids. Left in the record is the CDR3 DNA by itself, 54 bases read in frame from the first base.

The rearranged chain carries TRBV7-8 and TRBJ2-3; 11 bases in the middle match TRBD2. The sample was PBMCs. This clonotype originated in a man aged 18 to 35 in good health and CMV-seronegative. The bases are TGTGCCAGCAGCCCACCTGGACTAGCGGGTGCCCCCACAGATACGCAGTATTTT. The translation is CASSPPGLAGAPTDTQYF.